This T cell receptor beta chain was identified during a study of beta chain features in type 1 diabetes. Study outcomes and limitations: Researchers reported that naive, central memory and Treg TCRB repertoires appeared more similar in patients than in healthy donors. Within each of all four CD4+ subsets, Type 1 diabetes patients had TCRB CDR3s that were moderately but significantly shorter. It was possible that PCR favored shorter templates, equally so in patients and controls.

This clone has more than one count but fewer than ten. Its antigen is still unknown. cDNA synthesis used the whole RNA isolate, giving expressed TCRB sequences. Sequenced by immunoSEQ multiplex PCR; TCRdb stores in-frame clones only, minus some. The table includes about 160,000 clones, approximately 8% detected once. Purity exceeded 95% in all sorted populations. The receptor was derived from a man younger than 35 with type 1 diabetes. The specimen was central memory CD4+ T cells from blood.

CDR3: CASSLSTGSIVYTEAFF. CDR3 coding DNA: TGTGCCAGCAGCTTATCGACAGGGTCGATTGTGTACACTGAAGCTTTCTTT. This chain uses TRBV7-2 with TRBJ1-1; 7 nucleotides align to TRBD1. After removal of 2 bases from V and 3 bases from J, the junction contained 12 bases not matched to a gene. CDR3 length equals 17 residues. Germline V CDR1 and CDR2: SGHTA, FQGNSA.